Listed below are T cell receptor beta chains from one sample, sequenced in a study of cytomegalovirus exposure and HLA in healthy donors. The protocol was immunoSEQ multiplex PCR, while the TCRdb copy is restricted to in-frame clones and leaves out a portion. The sample has 180,000 or so clones; approximately 89% are singletons. Sequencing input: PBMCs. These receptors were collected from a man in his thirties or forties in good health and CMV-seropositive. Both conserved end residues are part of each CDR3. A D gene is named only where the DNA matches it firmly. Part of the rows lack a size; the others show once, few, many or a class for expanded clones.

j_call: TRBJ2-1
clone_size: NA
v_call: TRBV28
d_call: NA
cdr3_nt: TGTGCCAGCAGTCGAAATGAGCAGTTCTTC
cdr3_aa: CASSRNEQFF

j_call: TRBJ1-2
clone_size: NA
v_call: TRBV19
d_call: NA
cdr3_nt: TGTGCCAGTAGCCTCGGGGGCGTCGATGGCTACACCTTC
cdr3_aa: CASSLGGVDGYTF

j_call: TRBJ1-1
clone_size: NA
v_call: TRBV4-1
d_call: NA
cdr3_nt: TGCGCCAGCAGCCAACAAACACTGAACACTGAAGCTTTCTTT
cdr3_aa: CASSQQTLNTEAFF

j_call: TRBJ2-2
clone_size: NA
v_call: TRBV25-1
d_call: TRBD1
cdr3_nt: TGTGCCAGCAGGGGGACAGTCACCGGGGAGCTGTTTTTT
cdr3_aa: CASRGTVTGELFF

j_call: TRBJ1-5
clone_size: few
v_call: TRBV2
d_call: NA
cdr3_nt: TGTGCCAGCAATCAGGAGGGGGGCAATCAGCCCCAGCATTTT
cdr3_aa: CASNQEGGNQPQHF

j_call: TRBJ2-3
clone_size: once
v_call: TRBV6-5
d_call: NA
cdr3_nt: TGTGCCAGCAGCTACAGGGATGGGTCGACAGATACGCAGTATTTT
cdr3_aa: CASSYRDGSTDTQYF

j_call: TRBJ2-5
clone_size: NA
v_call: TRBV11-3
d_call: TRBD2
cdr3_nt: TGTGCCAGCCGGAGCGGGGGGGGAGAGACCCAGTACTTC
cdr3_aa: CASRSGGGETQYF

j_call: TRBJ1-6
clone_size: few
v_call: TRBV27
d_call: TRBD1
cdr3_nt: TGTGCCAGCAGCCCGACAGGGAACTATAATTCACCCCTCCACTTT
cdr3_aa: CASSPTGNYNSPLHF

j_call: TRBJ1-5
clone_size: NA
v_call: TRBV28
d_call: NA
cdr3_nt: TGTGCCAGCAGTACCCGACAGCCTTTAAATCAGCCCCAGCATTTT
cdr3_aa: CASSTRQPLNQPQHF

j_call: TRBJ1-5
clone_size: NA
v_call: TRBV9
d_call: NA
cdr3_nt: TGTGCCAGCAGTCTTACACCGACAGCATCTGTAGTTCAGCCCCAGCATTTT
cdr3_aa: CASSLTPTASVVQPQHF

j_call: TRBJ1-2
clone_size: NA
v_call: TRBV2
d_call: NA
cdr3_nt: TGTGCCAGCAGTAACTCGAGGGCCAATGGCTACACCTTC
cdr3_aa: CASSNSRANGYTF

j_call: TRBJ2-5
clone_size: NA
v_call: TRBV9
d_call: NA
cdr3_nt: TGTGCCAGCAGCGTAGGTGGGCGGGCCGGGTACCAAGAGACCCAGTACTTC
cdr3_aa: CASSVGGRAGYQETQYF

j_call: TRBJ2-1
clone_size: NA
v_call: TRBV10-3
d_call: NA
cdr3_nt: TGTGCCATCAGTGACTCGCTAGCGTCCTCCTACAATGAGCAGTTCTTC
cdr3_aa: CAISDSLASSYNEQFF

j_call: TRBJ1-1
clone_size: NA
v_call: TRBV19
d_call: TRBD1
cdr3_nt: TGTGCCAGTAGTATAGGGGGACAGGGGGGCACTGAAGCTTTCTTT
cdr3_aa: CASSIGGQGGTEAFF

j_call: TRBJ2-1
clone_size: NA
v_call: TRBV7-3
d_call: TRBD2
cdr3_nt: TGTGCCAGCAGCTGGACTAGCGGGAGGGACAATGAGCAGTTCTTC
cdr3_aa: CASSWTSGRDNEQFF

j_call: TRBJ2-7
clone_size: NA
v_call: TRBV6-5
d_call: TRBD1
cdr3_nt: TGTGCCAGCACCACAGGGGACAGGGCCTACGAGCAGTACTTC
cdr3_aa: CASTTGDRAYEQYF

j_call: TRBJ2-1
clone_size: NA
v_call: TRBV5-1
d_call: NA
cdr3_nt: TGCGCCAGCAGCTTGGGCACCTACAATGAGCAGTTCTTC
cdr3_aa: CASSLGTYNEQFF

j_call: TRBJ1-1
clone_size: NA
v_call: TRBV11-2
d_call: TRBD1
cdr3_nt: TGTGCCAGCAGCTACCACAGGGGGCCCACTGAAGCTTTCTTT
cdr3_aa: CASSYHRGPTEAFF

j_call: TRBJ2-5
clone_size: NA
v_call: TRBV27
d_call: NA
cdr3_nt: TGTGCCAGCAGTTTATGGGCAGGAGGATGGCAAGAGACCCAGTACTTC
cdr3_aa: CASSLWAGGWQETQYF

j_call: TRBJ2-5
clone_size: NA
v_call: TRBV11-3
d_call: NA
cdr3_nt: TGTGCCAGCAGCTTACATGGGGGGCGGGAGACCCAGTACTTC
cdr3_aa: CASSLHGGRETQYF

j_call: TRBJ2-5
clone_size: NA
v_call: TRBV30
d_call: TRBD1
cdr3_nt: TGTGCCTGGAGTGGACAGGGTGGGGAGACCCAGTACTTC
cdr3_aa: CAWSGQGGETQYF

j_call: TRBJ2-3
clone_size: NA
v_call: TRBV30
d_call: NA
cdr3_nt: TGTGCCTGGAGTAGTCGGACAGATACGCAGTATTTT
cdr3_aa: CAWSSRTDTQYF

j_call: TRBJ1-2
clone_size: once
v_call: TRBV27
d_call: NA
cdr3_nt: TGTGCCAGCAGTGAGGCCGGGGCCTATGGCTACACCTTC
cdr3_aa: CASSEAGAYGYTF

j_call: TRBJ2-5
clone_size: NA
v_call: TRBV27
d_call: NA
cdr3_nt: TGTGCCAGCAGTTTCGGCCCCGGCCCTGGGGAGACCCAGTACTTC
cdr3_aa: CASSFGPGPGETQYF

j_call: TRBJ2-1
clone_size: NA
v_call: TRBV7-9
d_call: TRBD2
cdr3_nt: TGTGCCAGCAGCTTATGGGCCAGGGGACTAGCGGGCTACAATGAGCAGTTCTTC
cdr3_aa: CASSLWARGLAGYNEQFF

j_call: TRBJ1-1
clone_size: NA
v_call: TRBV18
d_call: NA
cdr3_nt: TGTGCCAGCTCACCAAACCAAGGGAACACTGAAGCTTTCTTT
cdr3_aa: CASSPNQGNTEAFF

j_call: TRBJ2-3
clone_size: NA
v_call: TRBV7-3
d_call: NA
cdr3_nt: TGTGCCAGCAGCTCCCTTAGCGAGGCCCCGACAGATACGCAGTATTTT
cdr3_aa: CASSSLSEAPTDTQYF

j_call: TRBJ2-7
clone_size: many
v_call: TRBV4-1
d_call: NA
cdr3_nt: TGCGCCAGCAGCCTCTGGACAGAAGCCTACGAGCAGTACTTC
cdr3_aa: CASSLWTEAYEQYF

j_call: TRBJ2-7
clone_size: NA
v_call: TRBV5-1
d_call: NA
cdr3_nt: TGCGCCAGCAGCTGGGTAGGGGACTCCTACGAGCAGTACTTC
cdr3_aa: CASSWVGDSYEQYF

j_call: TRBJ1-2
clone_size: NA
v_call: TRBV19
d_call: NA
cdr3_nt: TGTGCCAGTAGTATATCTGGACAGCCCATCTATGGCTACACCTTC
cdr3_aa: CASSISGQPIYGYTF

j_call: TRBJ1-1
clone_size: NA
v_call: TRBV29-1
d_call: NA
cdr3_nt: TGCAGCGTTGCTCCACGCCTAGGGGAAAACACTGAAGCTTTCTTT
cdr3_aa: CSVAPRLGENTEAFF

j_call: TRBJ2-7
clone_size: once
v_call: TRBV27
d_call: NA
cdr3_nt: TGTGCCAGCAGTAACACCGGGACAAACTACGAGCAGTACTTC
cdr3_aa: CASSNTGTNYEQYF

j_call: TRBJ2-3
clone_size: NA
v_call: TRBV4-3
d_call: NA
cdr3_nt: TGCGCCAGCAGCCAAGATAGAGGGGGGGCCGGGGATACGCAGTATTTT
cdr3_aa: CASSQDRGGAGDTQYF

j_call: TRBJ1-1
clone_size: NA
v_call: TRBV27
d_call: NA
cdr3_nt: TGTGCCAGCAGACAACAACGTCTAAACACTGAAGCTTTCTTT
cdr3_aa: CASRQQRLNTEAFF

j_call: TRBJ1-1
clone_size: few
v_call: TRBV2
d_call: TRBD1
cdr3_nt: TGTGCCAGCAGTGAATCCGAGACAGGGGCCAACACTGAAGCTTTCTTT
cdr3_aa: CASSESETGANTEAFF

j_call: TRBJ1-2
clone_size: NA
v_call: TRBV9
d_call: NA
cdr3_nt: TGTGCCAGCAGCGTAGCTGACGTGCCCTCGAACTATGGCTACACCTTC
cdr3_aa: CASSVADVPSNYGYTF

j_call: TRBJ2-1
clone_size: NA
v_call: TRBV28
d_call: TRBD1
cdr3_nt: TGTGCCAGCAGTCCCGGGACAGGGGTCGATGAGCAGTTCTTC
cdr3_aa: CASSPGTGVDEQFF

j_call: TRBJ2-7
clone_size: NA
v_call: TRBV10-3
d_call: TRBD2
cdr3_nt: TGTGCCATCAGTACACCCCTAGCGGGCCATAGGGACGAGCAGTACTTC
cdr3_aa: CAISTPLAGHRDEQYF

j_call: TRBJ2-5
clone_size: NA
v_call: TRBV7-7
d_call: NA
cdr3_nt: TGTGCCAGCAGCTTCAGCAACAACCAAGAGACCCAGTACTTC
cdr3_aa: CASSFSNNQETQYF

j_call: TRBJ1-2
clone_size: NA
v_call: TRBV9
d_call: TRBD1
cdr3_nt: TGTGCCAGCAGCGCATCCCGGGACAGGGCTTGGCAGCAAAGGGGCTACACCTTC
cdr3_aa: CASSASRDRAWQQRGYTF

j_call: TRBJ2-5
clone_size: NA
v_call: TRBV7-6
d_call: NA
cdr3_nt: TGTGCCAGCAGCCCTGGGCCTCCGGCGGCCCAGTACTTC
cdr3_aa: CASSPGPPAAQYF

j_call: TRBJ1-5
clone_size: NA
v_call: TRBV6-5
d_call: TRBD1
cdr3_nt: TGTGCCAGCAGTTCCCAGGGGGTTTATAGCAATCAGCCCCAGCATTTT
cdr3_aa: CASSSQGVYSNQPQHF

j_call: TRBJ1-4
clone_size: NA
v_call: TRBV7-2
d_call: NA
cdr3_nt: TGTGCCAGCAGCTTCGGGGCGGGGTTAAATGAAAAACTGTTTTTT
cdr3_aa: CASSFGAGLNEKLFF

j_call: TRBJ2-1
clone_size: NA
v_call: TRBV30
d_call: TRBD2
cdr3_nt: TGTGCCTGGAGTGTATTGGGGGGGAGTGAGCAGTTCTTC
cdr3_aa: CAWSVLGGSEQFF